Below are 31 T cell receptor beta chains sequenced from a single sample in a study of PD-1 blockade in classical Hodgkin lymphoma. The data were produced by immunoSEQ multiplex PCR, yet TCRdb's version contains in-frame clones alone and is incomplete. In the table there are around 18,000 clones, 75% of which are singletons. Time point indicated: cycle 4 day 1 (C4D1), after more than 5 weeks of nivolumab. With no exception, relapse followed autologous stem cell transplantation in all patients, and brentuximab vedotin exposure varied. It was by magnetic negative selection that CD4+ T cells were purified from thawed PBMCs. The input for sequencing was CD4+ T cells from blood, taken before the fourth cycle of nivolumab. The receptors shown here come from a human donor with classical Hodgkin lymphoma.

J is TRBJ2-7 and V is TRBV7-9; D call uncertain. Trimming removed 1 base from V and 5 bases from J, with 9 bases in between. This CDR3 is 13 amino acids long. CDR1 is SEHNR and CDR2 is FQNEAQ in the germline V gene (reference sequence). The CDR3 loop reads CASSLGTYDEQYV. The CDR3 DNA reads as TGTGCCAGCAGCTTAGGGACCTACGACGAGCAGTACGTC.

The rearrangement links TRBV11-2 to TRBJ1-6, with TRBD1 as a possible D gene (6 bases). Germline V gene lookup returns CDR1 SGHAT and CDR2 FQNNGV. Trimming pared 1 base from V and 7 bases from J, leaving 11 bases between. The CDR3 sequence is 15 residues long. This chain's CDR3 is CASSLVTGTNSPLHF. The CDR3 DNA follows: TGTGCCAGCAGCTTAGTAACAGGGACAAATTCACCCCTCCACTTT.

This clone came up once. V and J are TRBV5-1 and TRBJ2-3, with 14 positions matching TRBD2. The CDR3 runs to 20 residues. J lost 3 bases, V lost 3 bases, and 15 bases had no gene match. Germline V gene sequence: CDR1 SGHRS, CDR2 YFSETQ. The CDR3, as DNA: TGCGCCAGCAGCTGGAAAACCGGGACTAGCGGGAGTTTGAGGACAGATACGCAGTATTTT. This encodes CASSWKTGTSGSLRTDTQYF.

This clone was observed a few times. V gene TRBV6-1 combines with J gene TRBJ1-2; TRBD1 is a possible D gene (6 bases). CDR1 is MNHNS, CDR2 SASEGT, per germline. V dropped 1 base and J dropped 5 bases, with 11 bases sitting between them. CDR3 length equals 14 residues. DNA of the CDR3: TGTGCCAGCAGTGAAGGTACAGGGTTGTATGGCTACACCTTC. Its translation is CASSEGTGLYGYTF.

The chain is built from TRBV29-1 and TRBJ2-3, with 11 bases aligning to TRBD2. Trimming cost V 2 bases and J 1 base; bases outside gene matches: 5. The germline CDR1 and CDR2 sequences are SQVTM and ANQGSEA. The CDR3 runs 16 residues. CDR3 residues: CSVENLTSGGTDTQYF. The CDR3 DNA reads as TGCAGCGTTGAAAATTTGACTAGCGGGGGCACAGATACGCAGTATTTT.

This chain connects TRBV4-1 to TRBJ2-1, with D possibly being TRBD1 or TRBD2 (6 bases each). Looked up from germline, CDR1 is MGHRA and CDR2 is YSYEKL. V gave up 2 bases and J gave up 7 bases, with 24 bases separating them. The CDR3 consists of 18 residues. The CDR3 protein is CASSQPTQRRGAVNEQFF. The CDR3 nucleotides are TGCGCCAGCAGCCAACCGACTCAGCGGAGGGGGGCAGTGAATGAGCAGTTCTTC.

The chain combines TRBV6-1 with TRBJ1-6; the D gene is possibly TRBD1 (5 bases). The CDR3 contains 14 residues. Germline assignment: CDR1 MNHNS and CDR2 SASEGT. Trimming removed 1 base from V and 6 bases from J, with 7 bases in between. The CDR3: CASSEDGGNSPLHF. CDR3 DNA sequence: TGTGCCAGCAGTGAAGATGGGGGTAATTCACCCCTCCACTTT.

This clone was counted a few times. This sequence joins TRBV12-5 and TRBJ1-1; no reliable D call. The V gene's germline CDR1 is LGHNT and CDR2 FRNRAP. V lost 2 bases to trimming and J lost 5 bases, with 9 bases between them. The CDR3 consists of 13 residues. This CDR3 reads CASGLSFNTEAFF. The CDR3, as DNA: TGTGCTAGTGGTTTGAGTTTTAATACTGAAGCTTTCTTT.

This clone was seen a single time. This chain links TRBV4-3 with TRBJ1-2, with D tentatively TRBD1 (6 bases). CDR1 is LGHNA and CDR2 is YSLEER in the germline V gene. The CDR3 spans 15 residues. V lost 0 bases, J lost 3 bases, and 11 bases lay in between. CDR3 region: CASSQDRGEYYGYTF. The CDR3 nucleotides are TGCGCCAGCAGCCAAGATAGGGGGGAATACTATGGCTACACCTTC.

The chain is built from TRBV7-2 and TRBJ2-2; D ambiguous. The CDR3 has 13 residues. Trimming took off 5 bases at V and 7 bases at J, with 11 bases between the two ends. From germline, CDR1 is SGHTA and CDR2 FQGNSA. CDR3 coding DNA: TGTGCCAGCAGCGCGAAGGTGGTCGGGGAGCTGTTTTTT. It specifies CASSAKVVGELFF. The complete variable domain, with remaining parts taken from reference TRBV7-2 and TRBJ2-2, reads GAGVSQSPSNKVTEKGKDVELRCDPISGHTALYWYRQSLGQGLEFLIYFQGNSAPDKSGLPSDRFSAERTGGSVSTLTIQRTQQEDSAVYLCASSAKVVGELFFGEGSRLTVL.

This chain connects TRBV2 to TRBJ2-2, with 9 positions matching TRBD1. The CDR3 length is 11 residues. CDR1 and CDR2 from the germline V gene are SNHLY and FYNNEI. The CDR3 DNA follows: TGTGCAAGACAGGGGGCCGGGGAGCTGTTTTTT. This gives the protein CARQGAGELFF.

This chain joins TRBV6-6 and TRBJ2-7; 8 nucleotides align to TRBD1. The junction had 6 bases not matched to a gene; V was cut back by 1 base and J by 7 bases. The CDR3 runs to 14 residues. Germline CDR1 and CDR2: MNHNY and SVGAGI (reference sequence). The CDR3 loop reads CASSYLQGAGEQYV. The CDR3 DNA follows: TGTGCCAGCAGTTACTTGCAGGGGGCAGGGGAGCAGTACGTC.

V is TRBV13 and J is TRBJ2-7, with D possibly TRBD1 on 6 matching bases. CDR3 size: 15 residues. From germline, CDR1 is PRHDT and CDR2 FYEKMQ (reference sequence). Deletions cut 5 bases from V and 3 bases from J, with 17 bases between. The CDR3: CASSQGGFLGYEQYF. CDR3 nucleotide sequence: TGTGCCAGCAGCCAAGGGGGTTTCCTTGGCTACGAGCAGTACTTC.

CDR3 sequence: CASSFRVEQFF. CDR3 sequence (DNA): TGTGCCAGCAGCTTTCGAGTTGAGCAGTTCTTC. The chain has TRBV5-6 and TRBJ2-1; the D is unclear. CDR3 length: 11 amino acids. CDR1 SGHDT and CDR2 YYEEEE come from the germline V gene. V shed 2 bases and J shed 9 bases, with 6 bases lying between them.

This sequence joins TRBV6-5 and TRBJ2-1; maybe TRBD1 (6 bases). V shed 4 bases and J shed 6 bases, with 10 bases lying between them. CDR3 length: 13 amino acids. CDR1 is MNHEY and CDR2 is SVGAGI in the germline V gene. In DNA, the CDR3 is TGTGCCAGCAGTTCTAACAGGGTCAATGAGCAGTTCTTC. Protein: CASSSNRVNEQFF.

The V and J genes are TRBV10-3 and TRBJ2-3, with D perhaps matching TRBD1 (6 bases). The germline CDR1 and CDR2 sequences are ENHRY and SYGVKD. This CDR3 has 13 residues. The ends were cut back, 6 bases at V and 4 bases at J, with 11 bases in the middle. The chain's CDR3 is CAISPGEADTQYF. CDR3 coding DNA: TGTGCCATCAGCCCAGGGGAAGCAGATACGCAGTATTTT.

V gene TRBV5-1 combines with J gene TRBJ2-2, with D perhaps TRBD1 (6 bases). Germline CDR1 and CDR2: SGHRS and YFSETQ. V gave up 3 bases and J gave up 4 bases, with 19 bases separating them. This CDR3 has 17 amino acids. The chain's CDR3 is CASSSKQGPKGTGELFF. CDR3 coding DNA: TGCGCCAGCAGCTCCAAACAGGGCCCCAAGGGCACCGGGGAGCTGTTTTTT.

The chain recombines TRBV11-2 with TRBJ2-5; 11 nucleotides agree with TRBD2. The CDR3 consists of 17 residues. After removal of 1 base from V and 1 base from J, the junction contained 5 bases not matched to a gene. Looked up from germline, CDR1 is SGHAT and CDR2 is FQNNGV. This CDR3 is CASSLASGGSSQETQYF. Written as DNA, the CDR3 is TGTGCCAGCAGCTTAGCTAGCGGGGGGAGCTCCCAAGAGACCCAGTACTTC.

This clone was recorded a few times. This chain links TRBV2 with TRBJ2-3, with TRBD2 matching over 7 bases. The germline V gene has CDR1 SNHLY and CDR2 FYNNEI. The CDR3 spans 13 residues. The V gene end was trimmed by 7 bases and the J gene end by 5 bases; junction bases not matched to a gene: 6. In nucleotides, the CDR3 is TGTGCCAGCATTGGGGGGGTAGGAGATACGCAGTATTTT. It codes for CASIGGVGDTQYF.

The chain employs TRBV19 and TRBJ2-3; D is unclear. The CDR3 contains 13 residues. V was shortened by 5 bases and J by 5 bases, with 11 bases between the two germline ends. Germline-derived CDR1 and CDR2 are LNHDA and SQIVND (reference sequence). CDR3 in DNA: TGTGCCAGTAGTTGGACGTCCGAAGATACGCAGTATTTT. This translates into CASSWTSEDTQYF. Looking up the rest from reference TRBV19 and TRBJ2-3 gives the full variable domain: DGGITQSPKYLFRKEGQNVTLSCEQNLNHDAMYWYRQDPGQGLRLIYYSQIVNDFQKGDIAEGYSVSREKKESFPLTVTSAQKNPTAFYLCASSWTSEDTQYFGPGTRLTVL.

CDR3 sequence reads: CASSELGRDTEAFF. The CDR3 DNA is TGCGCCAGCAGTGAGCTCGGCAGGGACACTGAAGCTTTCTTT. The chain joins TRBV10-2 to TRBJ1-1, with D perhaps matching TRBD1 (5 bases). V was cut by 2 bases and J by 3 bases, with 10 bases left in between. The CDR3 covers 14 residues. Germline CDR1 WSHSY, CDR2 SAAADI.

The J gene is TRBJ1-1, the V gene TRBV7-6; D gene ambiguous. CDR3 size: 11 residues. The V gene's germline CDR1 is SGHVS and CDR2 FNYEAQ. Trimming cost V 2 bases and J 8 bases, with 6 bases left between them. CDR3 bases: TGTGCCAGCAGCTTAACTGGCGAAGCTTTCTTT. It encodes CASSLTGEAFF.

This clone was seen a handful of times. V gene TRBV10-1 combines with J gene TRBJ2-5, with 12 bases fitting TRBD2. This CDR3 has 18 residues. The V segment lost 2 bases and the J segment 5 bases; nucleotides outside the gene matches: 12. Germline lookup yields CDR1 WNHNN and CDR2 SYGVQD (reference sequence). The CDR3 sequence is CASSEGKLAGGRLETQYF. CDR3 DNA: TGCGCCAGCAGTGAGGGCAAACTAGCGGGAGGTAGACTTGAGACCCAGTACTTC.

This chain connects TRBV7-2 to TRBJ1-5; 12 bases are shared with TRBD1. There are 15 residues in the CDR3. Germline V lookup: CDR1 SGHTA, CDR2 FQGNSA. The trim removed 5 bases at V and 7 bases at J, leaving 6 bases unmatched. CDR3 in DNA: TGTGCCAGCAGCCGCGGGACAGGGGGCTCCCAGCCCCAGCATTTT. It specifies CASSRGTGGSQPQHF.

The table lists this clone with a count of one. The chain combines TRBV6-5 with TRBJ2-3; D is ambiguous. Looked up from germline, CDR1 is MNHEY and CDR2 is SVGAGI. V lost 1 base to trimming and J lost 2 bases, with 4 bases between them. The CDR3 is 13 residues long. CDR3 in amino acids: CASSYWVTDTQYF. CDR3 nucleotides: TGTGCCAGCAGTTACTGGGTCACAGATACGCAGTATTTT.

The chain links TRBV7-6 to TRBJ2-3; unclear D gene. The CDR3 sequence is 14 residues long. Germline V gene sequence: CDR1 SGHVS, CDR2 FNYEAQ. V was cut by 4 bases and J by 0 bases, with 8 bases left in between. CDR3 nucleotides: TGTGCCAGCAGCTCCCTCGGGAGCACAGATACGCAGTATTTT. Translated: CASSSLGSTDTQYF. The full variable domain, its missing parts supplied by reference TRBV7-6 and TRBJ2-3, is GAGVSQSPRYKVTKRGQDVALRCDPISGHVSLYWYRQALGQGPEFLTYFNYEAQQDKSGLPNDRFSAERPEGSISTLTIQRTEQRDSAMYRCASSSLGSTDTQYFGPGTRLTVL.

The CDR3 DNA sequence: TGTGCCAGCAGCTTAGTCGCGGGAGGATTAGGTGAGCAGTTCTTC. Its translation: CASSLVAGGLGEQFF. The chain uses TRBV7-6 and TRBJ2-1, with 8 bases aligning to TRBD2. The junction had 8 bases not matched to a gene; V was cut back by 1 base and J by 9 bases. CDR1 is SGHVS and CDR2 is FNYEAQ in the germline V gene. This CDR3 is built from 15 residues.

Written as DNA, the CDR3 is TGTGCCAGCAGCCAAACGGGTCAGGGGGCGCTTTCTAATGAAAAACTGTTTTTT. Protein: CASSQTGQGALSNEKLFF. The rearrangement joins TRBV16 to TRBJ1-4, with 8 bases identical to TRBD1. Germline V gene sequence: CDR1 KGHSY, CDR2 FQNENV. V lost 2 bases, J lost 3 bases, and 11 bases stayed unmatched. The CDR3 totals 18 residues.

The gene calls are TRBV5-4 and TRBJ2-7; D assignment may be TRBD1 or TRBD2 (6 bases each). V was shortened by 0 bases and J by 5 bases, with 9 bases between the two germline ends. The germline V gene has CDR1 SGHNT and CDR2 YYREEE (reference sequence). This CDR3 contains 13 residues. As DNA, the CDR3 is TGTGCCAGCAGCTTGGAGGGGGGACACGAGCAGTACGTC. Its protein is CASSLEGGHEQYV.

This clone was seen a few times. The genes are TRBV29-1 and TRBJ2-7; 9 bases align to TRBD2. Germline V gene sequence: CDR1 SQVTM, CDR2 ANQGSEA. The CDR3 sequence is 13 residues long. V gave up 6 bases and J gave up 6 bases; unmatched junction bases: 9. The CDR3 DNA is TGCAGCGTGTATGCCGGGACTAGCATCGAGCAGTACTTC. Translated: CSVYAGTSIEQYF.

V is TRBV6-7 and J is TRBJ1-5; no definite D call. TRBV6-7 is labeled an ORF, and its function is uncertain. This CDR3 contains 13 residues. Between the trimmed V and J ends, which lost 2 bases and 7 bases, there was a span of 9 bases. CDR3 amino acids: CASSYPRDQPQHF. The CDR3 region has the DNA TGTGCCAGCAGTTACCCGCGTGACCAGCCCCAGCATTTT.